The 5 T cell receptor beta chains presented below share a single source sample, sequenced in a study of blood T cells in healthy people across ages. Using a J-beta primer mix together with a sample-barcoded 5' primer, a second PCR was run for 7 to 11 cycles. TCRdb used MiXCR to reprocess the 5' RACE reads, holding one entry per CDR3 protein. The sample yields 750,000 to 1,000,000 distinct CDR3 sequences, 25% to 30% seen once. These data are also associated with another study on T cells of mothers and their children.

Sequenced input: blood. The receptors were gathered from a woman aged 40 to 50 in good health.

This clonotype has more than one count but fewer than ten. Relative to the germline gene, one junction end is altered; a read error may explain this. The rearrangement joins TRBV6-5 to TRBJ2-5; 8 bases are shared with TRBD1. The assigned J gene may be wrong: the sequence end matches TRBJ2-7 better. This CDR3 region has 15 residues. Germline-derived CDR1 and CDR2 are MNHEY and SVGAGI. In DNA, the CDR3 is TGTGCTAGCAGTTACGTTCAGGGGGCTAGGTACGAGCAGTACTTC. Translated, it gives CASSYVQGARYEQYF.

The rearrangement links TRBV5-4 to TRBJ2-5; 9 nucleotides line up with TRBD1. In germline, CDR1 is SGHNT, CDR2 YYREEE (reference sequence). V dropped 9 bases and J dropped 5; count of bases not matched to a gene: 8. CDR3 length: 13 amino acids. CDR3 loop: CAITQGARETQYF. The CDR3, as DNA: TGTGCCATAACACAGGGGGCACGGGAGACCCAGTACTTC. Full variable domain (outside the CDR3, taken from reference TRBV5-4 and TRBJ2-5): ETGVTQSPTHLIKTRGQQVTLRCSSQSGHNTVSWYQQALGQGPQFIFQYYREEENGRGNFPPRFSGLQFPNYSSELNVNALELDDSALYLCAITQGARETQYFGPGTRLLVL.

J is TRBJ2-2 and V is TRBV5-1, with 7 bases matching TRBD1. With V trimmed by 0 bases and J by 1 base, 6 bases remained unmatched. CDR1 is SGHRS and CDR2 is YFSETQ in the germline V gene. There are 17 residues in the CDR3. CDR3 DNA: TGCGCCAGCAGCTTGGACGTAGGGGGCAGGAACACCGGGGAGCTGTTTTTT. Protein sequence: CASSLDVGGRNTGELFF.

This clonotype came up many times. The CDR3 region is CASTKFLKGTGAGEQFF. DNA of the CDR3: TGTGCCAGCACCAAATTCCTCAAGGGGACAGGCGCGGGTGAGCAGTTCTTC. V usage is TRBV27 and J usage is TRBJ2-1; 8 bases map to TRBD1. V shed 7 bases and J 9 bases; nucleotides not matched to a gene: 20. Germline V gives CDR1 MNHEY, CDR2 SMNVEV (reference sequence). CDR3 size: 17 residues.

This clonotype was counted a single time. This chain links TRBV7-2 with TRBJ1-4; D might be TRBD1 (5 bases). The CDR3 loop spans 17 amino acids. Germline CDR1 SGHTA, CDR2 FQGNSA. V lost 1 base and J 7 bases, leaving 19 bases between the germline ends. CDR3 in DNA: TGTGCCAGCAGCTTAGACCCACAGGAGACGGGTACTGAAAAACTGTTTTTT. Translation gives CASSLDPQETGTEKLFF.